Listed below are T cell receptor beta chains from one sample, sequenced in a study of blood T cell repertoires in COVID-19. Some clones are missing from TCRdb's copy, which holds only in-frame ones; the method was immunoSEQ multiplex PCR. This repertoire shows 230,000 or so clones, about 87% found once; its top ten account for approximately 2.5%. Specimen: PBMCs or T cells enriched from blood (not recorded which). The receptor set was obtained from a woman aged 40 to 50 with acute COVID-19. CDR3s include the opening cysteine and the closing phenylalanine or tryptophan. Each record gives: CDR3 protein, CDR3 DNA, clone size, J gene, V gene, D gene. A D gene is named only where the DNA matches it firmly. Clone sizes are given selectively: once, few, many, or a class where the clone is expanded.

cdr3_aa: CSARTGGYNEQFF
cdr3_nt: TGCAGCGCCCGGACAGGGGGGTACAATGAGCAGTTCTTC
clone_size: .
j_call: TRBJ2-1
v_call: TRBV29-1
d_call: TRBD1

cdr3_aa: CASSPSRPAGEGELFF
cdr3_nt: TGCGCCAGCAGCCCTTCCCGTCCAGCGGGAGAAGGGGAGCTGTTTTTT
clone_size: .
j_call: TRBJ2-2
v_call: TRBV5-1
d_call: TRBD2

cdr3_aa: CASSIAISGGTQYF
cdr3_nt: TGTGCCAGTAGTATAGCAATTTCAGGGGGTACGCAGTATTTT
clone_size: once
j_call: TRBJ2-3
v_call: TRBV19
d_call: TRBD1

cdr3_aa: CASSQSDVLDNPYNEQFF
cdr3_nt: TGCGCCAGCAGTCAATCCGACGTCCTGGACAACCCATACAATGAGCAGTTCTTC
clone_size: .
j_call: TRBJ2-1
v_call: TRBV23-1
d_call: .

cdr3_aa: CASSDRDGLSDGYTF
cdr3_nt: TGTGCCAGTAGTGACCGGGATGGTCTTTCGGATGGCTACACCTTC
clone_size: .
j_call: TRBJ1-2
v_call: TRBV19
d_call: .

cdr3_aa: CSVEVAGSDTQYF
cdr3_nt: TGCAGCGTTGAAGTGGCAGGGTCAGATACGCAGTATTTT
clone_size: .
j_call: TRBJ2-3
v_call: TRBV29-1
d_call: .

cdr3_aa: CASRHTVQDNEQFF
cdr3_nt: TGTGCCAGCAGACATACGGTACAGGACAATGAGCAGTTCTTC
clone_size: .
j_call: TRBJ2-1
v_call: TRBV7-9
d_call: .

cdr3_aa: CASSQDRRNWAYF
cdr3_nt: TGTGCCAGCAGCCAAGATCGGCGCAATTGGGCGTATTTT
clone_size: once
j_call: TRBJ2-3
v_call: TRBV3-1/TRBV3-2
d_call: .

cdr3_aa: CACPLAGVQFYEQYF
cdr3_nt: TGTGCCTGCCCGCTAGCGGGGGTGCAATTCTACGAGCAGTACTTC
clone_size: .
j_call: TRBJ2-7
v_call: TRBV30
d_call: TRBD2

cdr3_aa: CASQDSRGQDGYTF
cdr3_nt: TGTGCCAGCCAAGACAGCAGGGGACAGGATGGCTACACCTTC
clone_size: once
j_call: TRBJ1-2
v_call: TRBV6-5
d_call: TRBD1

cdr3_aa: CASSANFGTDEKLFF
cdr3_nt: TGTGCCAGCAGTGCCAATTTCGGGACTGATGAAAAACTGTTTTTT
clone_size: many
j_call: TRBJ1-4
v_call: TRBV6-2/TRBV6-3
d_call: .

cdr3_aa: CASSQREGSGYTF
cdr3_nt: TGTGCCAGCAGCCAAAGGGAGGGAAGTGGCTACACCTTC
clone_size: .
j_call: TRBJ1-2
v_call: TRBV16
d_call: .

cdr3_aa: CASSKTGGYEQYF
cdr3_nt: TGTGCCAGTAGTAAGACAGGGGGCTACGAGCAGTACTTC
clone_size: once
j_call: TRBJ2-7
v_call: TRBV19
d_call: TRBD1

cdr3_aa: CASSSRDRAIHGYTF
cdr3_nt: TGTGCCAGCAGCTCCCGGGACAGGGCCATCCATGGCTACACCTTC
clone_size: .
j_call: TRBJ1-2
v_call: TRBV9
d_call: TRBD1

cdr3_aa: CASSFQESCYGYTF
cdr3_nt: TGTGCCAGCAGCTTTCAGGAATCGTGCTATGGCTACACCTTC
clone_size: .
j_call: TRBJ1-2
v_call: TRBV7-2
d_call: .

cdr3_aa: CASSGGLSTETQYF
cdr3_nt: TGTGCTAGCAGCGGGGGGTTGAGTACGGAGACCCAGTACTTC
clone_size: .
j_call: TRBJ2-5
v_call: TRBV7-7
d_call: TRBD2